Sequencing of this T cell receptor beta chain was carried out in a study of response to subunit inactivated influenza vaccine. MiXCR was run by TCRdb on the RT-PCR reads, yielding one entry per CDR3 protein. The table records some 800,000 distinct CDR3 sequences, approximately 22% of them present only once. The table lists this clonotype with many counts. The sequencing here drew on PBMCs from blood, taken less than 6 days after vaccination. The clonotype comes from a man aged 50-60 years who received an inactivated influenza vaccine.

CDR3 region: CSAREGPDQPQHF. The CDR3 bases are TGCAGTGCTAGAGAAGGGCCGGATCAGCCCCAGCATTTT. The gene calls are TRBV20-1 and TRBJ1-5, with D uncertain. With 0 bases removed from V and 5 bases from J, the gap between germline ends came to 8 bases. The CDR3 covers 13 residues. Germline V gives CDR1 DFQATT, CDR2 SNEGSKA (reference sequence).